This T cell receptor (beta chain) derives from a study of blood T cell repertoires in COVID-19. In the study overall: T cells, B-cell-depleted T cells, or PBMCs provided the cDNA or gDNA that served as material.

This clone was observed a handful of times. The V gene's germline CDR1 is SGHRS and CDR2 YFSETQ. Trimming at V came to 2 bases and at J to 5 bases, leaving 10 bases not matched to a gene. The CDR3 consists of 16 residues. Clones were sequenced by immunoSEQ multiplex PCR, and TCRdb holds only the in-frame ones, with some missing. The sample comprises about 220,000 clones, 82% of which are singletons, and about 3.3% rests with the top ten. Participants spanned ages about 18 to 90 years and resided in over 20 US areas. Two negative PCRs, clearance, or symptom resolution characterized the recovered Cohort 3 donors.

Sequencing input: PBMCs or T cells enriched from blood (not recorded which). This clonotype originated in a woman aged 55-69 years who had recovered from COVID-19. The rearrangement uses TRBV5-1 and TRBJ2-3, with 8 nucleotides matching TRBD1. CDR3 DNA: TGCGCCAGCAGCTTAGGACAGGGAGCCATTCTAGATACGCAGTATTTT. It specifies CASSLGQGAILDTQYF.